These 11 T cell receptor beta chains were all obtained from the same sample, sequenced in a study of CD39 and CD103 CD8 tumor-infiltrating T cells. Libraries were prepared by immunoSEQ multiplex PCR; TCRdb keeps only in-frame clonotypes and omits some of them. The table has about 200 clones, roughly half seen once. The specimen was CD39+ CD103+ CD8+ T cells sorted from the tumor. Subset noted: CD103+CD39+ double-positive CD45RA- CD8 T cells. Receptors were obtained from a human donor with head and neck squamous cell carcinoma.

The chain is built from TRBV20-1 and TRBJ1-5; D may be TRBD1 (5 bases). Trimming stripped 0 bases from V and 11 bases from J, with 8 bases between. The CDR3 loop spans 11 amino acids. From germline, CDR1 is DFQATT and CDR2 SNEGSKA (reference sequence). The CDR3 is CSARDGASQHF. The CDR3 bases are TGCAGTGCTAGAGATGGGGCGTCCCAGCATTTT.

This chain connects TRBV5-6 to TRBJ2-2; a weak D match, TRBD1 (8 bases). V dropped 4 bases and J dropped 4 bases, with 23 bases sitting between them. The CDR3 loop spans 18 amino acids. Germline V lookup: CDR1 SGHDT, CDR2 YYEEEE. The chain's CDR3 is CASSERDRSASFTGELFF. CDR3 nucleotides: TGTGCCAGCAGCGAGCGGGACAGGTCGGCTAGTTTCACCGGGGAGCTGTTTTTT.

This chain joins TRBV4-3 and TRBJ2-5; tentative D call: TRBD1 (5 bases). Germline V gives CDR1 LGHNA, CDR2 YSLEER. V was clipped by 1 base and J by 5 bases, with 8 bases between them. This CDR3 region has 13 residues. The CDR3 reads CASSQGQWETQYF. The CDR3 region has the DNA TGCGCCAGCAGCCAAGGACAGTGGGAGACCCAGTACTTC.

This clone counts as large (0.1 to 1%). The chain employs TRBV4-3 and TRBJ2-3, with 8 bases lining up with TRBD2. V lost 1 base to trimming and J lost 5 bases; unmatched junction nucleotides: 5. Germline CDR1 and CDR2: LGHNA and YSLEER. This CDR3 comprises 15 residues. CDR3 region: CASSQAQRGIDTQYF. CDR3 coding DNA: TGCGCCAGCAGCCAAGCCCAGCGGGGGATAGATACGCAGTATTTT.

The rearrangement uses TRBV27 and TRBJ1-2; 9 nucleotides match TRBD1. Per the germline V gene, CDR1 is MNHEY and CDR2 is SMNVEV (reference sequence). V shed 5 bases and J 4 bases; nucleotides not matched to a gene: 8. The CDR3 sequence is 15 residues long. The CDR3: CASSKQGALFYGYTF. As DNA, the CDR3 is TGTGCCAGCAGTAAACAGGGGGCTCTCTTCTATGGCTACACCTTC.

The V and J genes are TRBV27 and TRBJ1-5; a possible D gene is TRBD1 (6 bases). The CDR3 has 14 residues. The V gene lost 6 bases and the J gene lost 4 bases, with 13 bases spanning the gap. Germline V gene data show CDR1 as MNHEY and CDR2 as SMNVEV (reference sequence). The CDR3 is CASSLTGSNQPQHF. DNA for the CDR3: TGTGCCAGCAGCCTCACAGGGAGTAATCAGCCCCAGCATTTT.

The V call is TRBV6-6, the J call TRBJ1-1; no definite D call. Germline V lookup: CDR1 MNHNY, CDR2 SVGAGI (reference sequence). Trimming took 7 bases from V and 3 from J, leaving 18 bases between them. CDR3 length: 15 amino acids. Here the CDR3 DNA reads TGTGCCAGCAATTCAGGAACGGGAGGGTACACTGAAGCTTTCTTT. Protein sequence: CASNSGTGGYTEAFF.

The chain combines TRBV7-9 with TRBJ2-7, with D perhaps TRBD1 (5 bases). The CDR3 consists of 12 residues. Per the germline V gene, CDR1 is SEHNR and CDR2 is FQNEAQ (reference sequence). Trimming left V 10 bases short and J 6 bases short, with 16 bases between. The CDR3 loop reads CATSVGALEQYF. CDR3 nucleotides: TGTGCCACCTCCGTAGGGGCTCTCGAGCAGTACTTC.

This chain uses TRBV27 with TRBJ1-2; no definite D call. With 4 bases removed from V and 4 bases from J, the gap between germline ends came to 25 bases. The CDR3 loop spans 18 amino acids. Germline CDR1 MNHEY, CDR2 SMNVEV (reference sequence). This CDR3 is CASSSILRGATWSYGYTF. Here the CDR3 DNA reads TGTGCCAGCAGTTCTATACTGCGGGGAGCGACTTGGAGCTATGGCTACACCTTC.

The CDR3 sequence: CASSTIPYEQYF. The CDR3 DNA reads as TGTGCCAGCAGTACAATACCCTACGAGCAGTACTTC. J is TRBJ2-7 and V is TRBV7-9; D is ambiguous. The CDR3 runs 12 residues. Germline V lookup: CDR1 SEHNR, CDR2 FQNEAQ (reference sequence). V lost 6 bases and J lost 2, with 8 bases in between.

The rearrangement joins TRBV28 to TRBJ2-1; D remains unclear. V was clipped by 6 bases and J by 0 bases, with 15 bases between them. From germline, CDR1 is MDHEN and CDR2 SYDVKM. This CDR3 comprises 16 residues. CDR3 DNA: TGTGCCAGCAGCTTAGTTCGGGTTAGCTCCTACAATGAGCAGTTCTTC. Its translation: CASSLVRVSSYNEQFF.